Shown below are 14 T cell receptor beta chains from a single sample sequenced in a study of blood T cell repertoires in COVID-19. The protocol was immunoSEQ multiplex PCR, while the TCRdb copy is restricted to in-frame clones and leaves out a portion. Of more than 450,000 clones listed, around 90% are singletons. The sample was PBMCs or T cells enriched from blood (not recorded which). Every receptor here comes from a woman between 18 and 30 years old who had recovered from COVID-19.

The J gene is TRBJ1-2, the V gene TRBV7-2, with unresolved D. The CDR3 contains 12 residues. Trimming cost V 5 bases and J 4 bases, with 8 bases left between them. Germline V CDR1 and CDR2: SGHTA, FQGNSA. The CDR3 DNA reads TGTGCCAGCAGCGACCGCGGCTATGGCTACACCTTC. Amino acid sequence: CASSDRGYGYTF.

The rearrangement uses TRBV30 and TRBJ1-3; the D is unclear. The CDR3 sequence is 13 residues long. Germline V gene lookup returns CDR1 GTSNPN and CDR2 SVGIG (reference sequence). The V end lost 4 bases, the J end lost 2 bases, and 9 bases lay between the germline ends. The DNA of the CDR3 is TGTGCCTGGACAAAATCAACTGGAAACACCATATATTTT. Translation gives CAWTKSTGNTIYF.

This clone has only one observation. The V and J genes are TRBV28 and TRBJ2-5; 7 nucleotides match TRBD1. CDR3 length: 14 amino acids. V was pared by 6 bases and J by 7 bases, with 11 bases of the junction left unmatched. Germline-derived CDR1 and CDR2 are MDHEN and SYDVKM. The CDR3 protein is CASSPRRGWRTQYF. Here the CDR3 DNA reads TGTGCCAGCAGCCCCCGCAGGGGGTGGCGGACCCAGTACTTC.

The chain uses TRBV7-2 and TRBJ1-6; D is undetermined. V shed 1 base and J shed 8 bases, with 9 bases lying between them. Germline lookup yields CDR1 SGHTA and CDR2 FQGNSA. The CDR3 covers 14 residues. This CDR3 reads CASSLVTDDSPLHF. In nucleotides, the CDR3 is TGTGCCAGCAGCTTAGTTACAGACGATTCACCCCTCCACTTT.

The J gene is TRBJ2-3, the V gene TRBV5-4; 8 bases match TRBD2. Germline V gene lookup returns CDR1 SGHNT and CDR2 YYREEE (reference sequence). The CDR3 consists of 15 residues. V lost 2 bases to trimming and J lost 2 bases; unmatched junction nucleotides: 4. The CDR3 spells CASSFRAGATDTQYF. In DNA form, the CDR3 reads TGTGCCAGCAGCTTTAGAGCGGGGGCCACAGATACGCAGTATTTT.

This chain links TRBV5-5 with TRBJ2-1; 9 bases fit TRBD1. The J segment lost 9 bases and the V segment lost 5 bases, leaving 9 bases of the junction unmatched. Looked up from germline, CDR1 is SGHKS and CDR2 is YYEKEE (reference sequence). The CDR3 is made up of 14 amino acids. As DNA, the CDR3 is TGTGCCAGCAGTATCGGGACAGGGAAGGGTGAGCAGTTCTTC. It codes for CASSIGTGKGEQFF.

The chain combines TRBV7-6 with TRBJ1-4; the D gene is possibly TRBD1 (6 bases). The length of the CDR3 is 14 residues. CDR1 SGHVS and CDR2 FNYEAQ come from the germline V gene. The V and J ends lost 5 bases and 10 bases respectively, with 17 bases between them. The CDR3 spells CASSLSGEVLKLFF. For the CDR3, the DNA is TGTGCCAGCAGCCTCTCAGGGGAAGTTTTAAAACTGTTTTTT.

This chain uses TRBV18 with TRBJ1-5; D not certain. Trimming took off 6 bases at V and 2 bases at J, with 8 bases between the two ends. This CDR3 has 13 residues. In germline, CDR1 is KGHSH, CDR2 LQKENI. CDR3 sequence (DNA): TGTGCCAGCTCTTTACAAGGCAATCAGCCCCAGCATTTT. This encodes CASSLQGNQPQHF.

The V call is TRBV2, the J call TRBJ1-1; 8 nucleotides match TRBD1. The CDR3 is 13 amino acids. With 5 bases clipped from V and 3 bases from J, the junction kept 2 bases outside the gene matches. Germline assignment: CDR1 SNHLY and CDR2 FYNNEI. The CDR3 region is CASSKQGDTEAFF. CDR3 DNA sequence: TGTGCCAGCAGTAAACAGGGGGACACTGAAGCTTTCTTT.

The chain joins TRBV6-1 to TRBJ2-7; D not resolved. Germline lookup yields CDR1 MNHNS and CDR2 SASEGT. CDR3 length: 17 residues. The V and J ends lost 3 bases and 0 bases respectively, with 18 bases between them. Written as DNA, the CDR3 is TGTGCCAGCAGTGATCCCCTCAGAGCGACGAACTCCTACGAGCAGTACTTC. Translation: CASSDPLRATNSYEQYF.

The V call is TRBV10-2, the J call TRBJ1-1; 9 nucleotides line up with TRBD1. Germline V gives CDR1 WSHSY, CDR2 SAAADI. The CDR3 sequence is 14 residues long. The V gene end was trimmed by 6 bases and the J gene end by 4 bases; junction bases not matched to a gene: 6. CDR3 in amino acids: CASSSTGGGTEAFF. CDR3 in DNA: TGCGCCAGCAGCAGCACAGGGGGCGGCACTGAAGCTTTCTTT.

The CDR3 sequence is CASSPTFGRAHEAFF. CDR3 nucleotide sequence: TGTGCCAGCAGCCCCACCTTCGGGAGGGCGCATGAAGCTTTCTTT. The V call is TRBV7-9, the J call TRBJ1-1; D gene uncertain. V was clipped by 5 bases and J by 7 bases, with 20 bases between them. This CDR3 has 15 amino acids. The germline gives CDR1 SEHNR, CDR2 FQNEAQ (reference sequence).

The chain is built from TRBV19 and TRBJ1-2, with D perhaps TRBD1 (5 bases). The germline V gene has CDR1 LNHDA and CDR2 SQIVND (reference sequence). The CDR3 has 13 residues. Trimming left V 7 bases short and J 6 bases short, with 15 bases between. CDR3 nucleotide sequence: TGTGCCAGTACCCCCTACGGCAGGGATGGCTACACCTTC. It specifies CASTPYGRDGYTF.

The gene calls are TRBV18 and TRBJ1-2, with D hard to call. CDR1 is KGHSH and CDR2 is LQKENI in the germline V gene. Trimming removed 9 bases at V and 6 bases at J, with 23 bases between. The CDR3 covers 15 residues. The CDR3 nucleotides are TGTGCCAGTTCCACGCCAGGAATTGAGAACGATGGCTACACCTTC. It yields the protein CASSTPGIENDGYTF.